The 29 T cell receptor beta chains given below trace back to one sample, sequenced in a study of T cell changes during pregnancy in multiple sclerosis. Sequencing used immunoSEQ multiplex PCR; TCRdb keeps in-frame clones, though not all of them. The sample contains tens of thousands of clones, approximately 88% of which appear only once. This specimen was peripheral blood, taken in the first trimester of pregnancy. The receptors stem from a female donor in good health, enrolled as a control in a pregnancy study.

The V gene is TRBV7-9, the J gene TRBJ2-5; 7 bases map to TRBD2. The V gene end was trimmed by 4 bases and the J gene end by 5 bases; junction bases not matched to a gene: 4. The length of the CDR3 is 13 residues. CDR1 and CDR2 (germline): SEHNR, FQNEAQ (reference sequence). CDR3 DNA: TGTGCCAGCAGCTGGACGGGAGGTGAGACCCAGTACTTC. It translates to CASSWTGGETQYF.

The rearrangement joins TRBV29-1 to TRBJ2-1, with D tentatively TRBD2 (7 bases). Germline values: CDR1 SQVTM, CDR2 ANQGSEA. V was cut by 7 bases and J by 1 base, with 14 bases left in between. The CDR3 loop spans 14 amino acids. The CDR3 reads CSAPRGASYNEQFF. The CDR3 DNA reads as TGCAGCGCTCCACGGGGGGCGTCCTACAATGAGCAGTTCTTC.

V gene TRBV5-1 combines with J gene TRBJ2-1; D remains ambiguous. The length of the CDR3 is 12 residues. The germline CDR1 and CDR2 sequences are SGHRS and YFSETQ. The V end lost 2 bases, the J end lost 7 bases, and 7 bases lay between the germline ends. The CDR3 DNA is TGCGCCAGCAGCTTCTCGAGGAATGAGCAGTTCTTC. Translating gives CASSFSRNEQFF.

The J gene is TRBJ1-2, the V gene TRBV19; D not certain. The V gene lost 6 bases and the J gene lost 1 base, with 15 bases spanning the gap. The germline gives CDR1 LNHDA, CDR2 SQIVND (reference sequence). The CDR3 extends over 15 amino acids. The CDR3 DNA follows: TGTGCCAGTAGGGCAGTATCCCAGTATAACTATGGCTACACCTTC. Its translation: CASRAVSQYNYGYTF.

The chain carries TRBV5-1 and TRBJ2-1, with TRBD2 as a possible D gene (6 bases). V lost 4 bases, J lost 0 bases, and 11 bases lay in between. Germline V gene sequence: CDR1 SGHRS, CDR2 YFSETQ. This CDR3 is built from 15 residues. In DNA, the CDR3 is TGCGCCAGCAGCCCCGGGGGAACCTCCTACAATGAGCAGTTCTTC. This gives the protein CASSPGGTSYNEQFF.

The CDR3 spells CASSPTGGELFF. CDR3 in DNA: TGTGCCAGCAGCCCCACGGGCGGGGAGCTGTTTTTT. The chain links TRBV7-3 to TRBJ2-2; D is uncertain. Trimming took 5 bases from V and 7 from J, leaving 8 bases between them. The CDR3 sequence is 12 residues long. The germline CDR1 and CDR2 sequences are SGHTA and FQGTGA.

This chain connects TRBV4-3 to TRBJ1-1; 8 nucleotides align to TRBD1. This CDR3 comprises 14 residues. V was pared by 4 bases and J by 7 bases, with 8 bases of the junction left unmatched. Germline V gene lookup returns CDR1 LGHNA and CDR2 YSLEER. The CDR3 nucleotides read TGCGCCAGCAGCCGGGACAGGACCCCGGGTGAAGCTTTCTTT. Protein product: CASSRDRTPGEAFF.

V usage is TRBV9 and J usage is TRBJ2-7, with TRBD2 matching over 14 bases. The germline V gene encodes CDR1 SGDLS and CDR2 YYNGEE. V was clipped by 3 bases and J by 5 bases; unmatched bases: 7. This CDR3 is built from 16 residues. The CDR3 protein is CASSAGTSGSIHEQYF. The CDR3, as DNA: TGTGCCAGCAGCGCCGGGACTAGCGGGAGTATCCACGAGCAGTACTTC.

J is TRBJ1-1 and V is TRBV7-9; D is undetermined. Germline CDR1 is SEHNR and CDR2 is FQNEAQ (reference sequence). V dropped 1 base and J dropped 8 bases, with 5 bases sitting between them. The CDR3 has 11 residues. The CDR3 is CASSLGGEAFF. In DNA form, the CDR3 reads TGTGCCAGCAGCTTAGGAGGCGAAGCTTTCTTT.

The genes are TRBV6-4 and TRBJ2-3, with TRBD1 matching 8 bases. Losses at the gene ends were 0 bases for V and 4 bases for J; bases not matched to a gene: 3. CDR1 is MRHNA, CDR2 SNTAGT, per germline. There are 15 residues in the CDR3. The CDR3 sequence: CASSDSTDRADTQYF. The CDR3 bases are TGTGCCAGCAGTGACTCGACGGACAGGGCAGATACGCAGTATTTT.

The chain joins TRBV6-5 to TRBJ1-6; TRBD1 might be the D (6 bases). Per the germline V gene, CDR1 is MNHEY and CDR2 is SVGAGI. The CDR3 covers 14 residues. Trimming stripped 6 bases from V and 8 bases from J, with 14 bases between. The CDR3 DNA reads as TGTGCCAGCAGCCACCGGGGGGCGGATTCACCCCTCCACTTT. Encoded protein: CASSHRGADSPLHF.

The rearrangement uses TRBV29-1 and TRBJ1-1; the D gene is possibly TRBD1 (5 bases). From germline, CDR1 is SQVTM and CDR2 ANQGSEA. CDR3 length: 12 residues. Deletions cut 8 bases from V and 8 bases from J, with 18 bases between. CDR3 bases: TGCAGCTCGATGGGGGGACTCAGGGAAGCTTTCTTT. Translation gives CSSMGGLREAFF.

J is TRBJ2-2 and V is TRBV5-6; weak D call: TRBD2 (6 bases). Germline V CDR1 and CDR2: SGHDT, YYEEEE. The CDR3 has 17 amino acids. The V end lost 0 bases, the J end lost 1 base, and 13 bases lay between the germline ends. The CDR3 sequence: CASSLGRLGGNTGELFF. As DNA, the CDR3 is TGTGCCAGCAGCTTGGGGCGCTTGGGGGGGAACACCGGGGAGCTGTTTTTT. Looking up the rest from reference TRBV5-6 and TRBJ2-2 gives the full variable domain: DAGVTQSPTHLIKTRGQQVTLRCSPKSGHDTVSWYQQALGQGPQFIFQYYEEEERQRGNFPDRFSGHQFPNYSSELNVNALLLGDSALYLCASSLGRLGGNTGELFFGEGSRLTVL.

This sequence joins TRBV10-3 and TRBJ1-6, with 10 bases matching TRBD1. Trimming cost V 6 bases and J 6 bases; bases outside gene matches: 2. The CDR3 runs 14 residues. The V gene's germline CDR1 is ENHRY and CDR2 SYGVKD. Here the CDR3 reads CAISRDRGNSPLHF. CDR3 DNA sequence: TGTGCCATCAGCCGGGACAGGGGTAATTCACCCCTCCACTTT.

This chain connects TRBV7-3 to TRBJ1-6; TRBD1 agrees at 9 bases. This CDR3 has 15 amino acids. Per the germline V gene, CDR1 is SGHTA and CDR2 is FQGTGA. The junction had 7 bases not matched to a gene; V was cut back by 5 bases and J by 8 bases. The CDR3, as DNA: TGTGCCAGCAGCCCGGGACAGGGACTGTATTCACCCCTCCACTTT. It specifies CASSPGQGLYSPLHF. Variable domain in full (rest from reference TRBV7-3 and TRBJ1-6): GAGVSQTPSNKVTEKGKYVELRCDPISGHTALYWYRQSLGQGPEFLIYFQGTGAADDSGLPNDRFFAVRPEGSVSTLKIQRTERGDSAVYLCASSPGQGLYSPLHFGNGTRLTVT.

This chain uses TRBV7-9 with TRBJ2-7, with D possibly TRBD2 on 5 matching bases. The CDR3 is 15 amino acids. The germline V gene has CDR1 SEHNR and CDR2 FQNEAQ (reference sequence). The V end lost 5 bases, the J end lost 2 bases, and 16 bases lay between the germline ends. The CDR3 here is CASSGGRDWAYEQYF. CDR3 nucleotides: TGTGCCAGCAGCGGAGGTAGGGATTGGGCCTACGAGCAGTACTTC.

This clone is classed as medium-sized (0.01 to 0.1%). The V call is TRBV9, the J call TRBJ1-2, with 10 bases matching TRBD1. Looked up from germline, CDR1 is SGDLS and CDR2 is YYNGEE. The CDR3 sequence is 15 residues long. The V and J ends lost 3 bases and 5 bases, in that order; junction bases with no gene match: 7. The CDR3 nucleotides are TGTGCCAGCAGCGCAGCAGAGGACAGGGGGTATGGCTACACCTTC. Amino acids: CASSAAEDRGYGYTF. The whole variable domain, remainder taken from reference TRBV9 and TRBJ1-2, is DSGVTQTPKHLITATGQRVTLRCSPRSGDLSVYWYQQSLDQGLQFLIQYYNGEERAKGNILERFSAQQFPDLHSELNLSSLELGDSALYFCASSAAEDRGYGYTFGSGTRLTVV.

The chain is built from TRBV9 and TRBJ2-7, with TRBD2 matching over 10 bases. The CDR3 spans 14 residues. Germline CDR1 is SGDLS and CDR2 is YYNGEE. V lost 3 bases to trimming and J lost 6 bases; unmatched junction nucleotides: 6. In DNA form, the CDR3 reads TGTGCCAGCAGCGCTAGCGGGAGTTTCTCCGAGCAGTACTTC. Translation: CASSASGSFSEQYF.

The chain links TRBV7-9 to TRBJ2-5; possible D gene TRBD1, 6 bases. This CDR3 comprises 15 residues. Trimming stripped 5 bases from V and 0 bases from J, with 13 bases between. Germline CDR1 SEHNR, CDR2 FQNEAQ (reference sequence). The chain's CDR3 is CASSPKSGDQETQYF. CDR3 in DNA: TGTGCCAGCAGCCCAAAATCAGGGGACCAAGAGACCCAGTACTTC.

V usage is TRBV9 and J usage is TRBJ2-5; TRBD2 agrees at 7 bases. With V trimmed by 3 bases and J by 1 base, 3 bases remained unmatched. The CDR3 loop spans 14 amino acids. The germline V gene has CDR1 SGDLS and CDR2 YYNGEE. In nucleotides, the CDR3 is TGTGCCAGCAGCGCCAGCGGGACCCAAGAGACCCAGTACTTC. Residues: CASSASGTQETQYF.

The chain uses TRBV27 and TRBJ1-1, with D possibly matching TRBD1 (6 bases). Germline lookup yields CDR1 MNHEY and CDR2 SMNVEV (reference sequence). Trimming left V 5 bases short and J 1 base short, with 17 bases between. The CDR3 has 16 amino acids. The CDR3 spells CASSLLPGATNTEAFF. CDR3 DNA sequence: TGTGCCAGCAGTCTACTTCCAGGGGCTACGAACACTGAAGCTTTCTTT.

This chain connects TRBV7-9 to TRBJ1-1, with 8 bases lining up with TRBD1. The V and J ends lost 5 bases and 5 bases, in that order; junction bases with no gene match: 10. The germline CDR1 and CDR2 sequences are SEHNR and FQNEAQ (reference sequence). The CDR3 sequence is 15 residues long. Written as DNA, the CDR3 is TGTGCCAGCAGCCTCGGACAGGGTGGGAGTACTGAAGCTTTCTTT. This encodes CASSLGQGGSTEAFF. The full variable domain, with the rest looked up from reference TRBV7-9 and TRBJ1-1, is DTGVSQNPRHKITKRGQNVTFRCDPISEHNRLYWYRQTLGQGPEFLTYFQNEAQLEKSRLLSDRFSAERPKGSFSTLEIQRTEQGDSAMYLCASSLGQGGSTEAFFGQGTRLTVV.

This chain joins TRBV28 and TRBJ2-5; 7 bases are shared with TRBD2. The V segment lost 6 bases and the J segment 1 base; nucleotides outside the gene matches: 2. Germline CDR1 MDHEN, CDR2 SYDVKM. The CDR3 totals 13 residues. CDR3 amino acids: CASSWEGQETQYF. CDR3 bases: TGTGCCAGCAGCTGGGAGGGCCAAGAGACCCAGTACTTC.

The V and J genes are TRBV28 and TRBJ2-1; 10 nucleotides line up with TRBD1. In germline, CDR1 is MDHEN, CDR2 SYDVKM. CDR3 length: 15 amino acids. With 2 bases clipped from V and 6 bases from J, the junction kept 4 bases outside the gene matches. This CDR3 reads CASSLPGQGPNEQFF. CDR3 nucleotides: TGTGCCAGCAGTTTACCGGGACAGGGGCCCAATGAGCAGTTCTTC.

This sequence joins TRBV27 and TRBJ2-7, with D uncertain. The CDR3 has 13 residues. The V end was cut by 5 bases, the J end by 3 bases, with 11 bases between. CDR1 is MNHEY, CDR2 SMNVEV, per germline (reference sequence). The CDR3 bases are TGTGCCAGCAGTCAGGTACCTTTCTACGAGCAGTACTTC. Translation: CASSQVPFYEQYF.

The CDR3 loop reads CASRNQRTGGTDTQYF. The CDR3 region has the DNA TGTGCCAGCAGGAACCAACGGACAGGGGGCACAGATACGCAGTATTTT. The chain recombines TRBV2 with TRBJ2-3; 9 positions agree with TRBD1. Germline trimming cut 6 bases from V and 1 base from J; bases unmatched to any gene: 8. Germline CDR1 is SNHLY and CDR2 is FYNNEI. CDR3 length equals 16 residues.

This clone has only a few counts. The chain carries TRBV7-9 and TRBJ1-1; D perhaps matches TRBD1 (6 bases). Germline V CDR1 and CDR2: SEHNR, FQNEAQ (reference sequence). The CDR3 spans 16 residues. V dropped 3 bases and J dropped 3 bases, with 17 bases sitting between them. The CDR3, as DNA: TGTGCCAGCAGCTTTCTTCTCAGGGGCGAGGACACTGAAGCTTTCTTT. It yields the protein CASSFLLRGEDTEAFF.

The genes are TRBV9 and TRBJ2-7; TRBD2 aligns across 10 bases. The CDR3 runs to 16 residues. Germline assignment: CDR1 SGDLS and CDR2 YYNGEE. The J segment lost 3 bases and the V segment lost 4 bases, leaving 10 bases of the junction unmatched. The CDR3 DNA follows: TGTGCCAGCAGCCCTCCCGAGGGGACTAGCGTCTACGAGCAGTACTTC. Its protein is CASSPPEGTSVYEQYF. Drawing the rest from reference TRBV9 and TRBJ2-7, the complete variable domain is DSGVTQTPKHLITATGQRVTLRCSPRSGDLSVYWYQQSLDQGLQFLIQYYNGEERAKGNILERFSAQQFPDLHSELNLSSLELGDSALYFCASSPPEGTSVYEQYFGPGTRLTVT.

The chain employs TRBV6-5 and TRBJ2-3; TRBD2 matches 7 bases. The CDR3 loop spans 15 amino acids. V lost 2 bases, J lost 6 bases, and 8 bases stayed unmatched. Germline V CDR1 and CDR2: MNHEY, SVGAGI. Here the CDR3 reads CASSYLPTSRDTQYF. CDR3 DNA: TGTGCCAGCAGTTACCTACCGACTAGCCGGGATACGCAGTATTTT.